Here is one TCR beta chain with its context. Read sequence stops 3 residues before the CDR3 end, and the germline J gene provides the missing end. This sample was included in a study of T cells in women clearing cervical HPV infection. About the research overall: Cases: HPV16-related CIN3 or worse on histology, a couple of invasive cancers.

The CDR3 covers 13 residues. Trimming removed 3 bases from V and 8 bases from J, with 11 bases in between. CDR1 and CDR2 (germline): SGHRS, YFSETQ. Average input was roughly 1,100 ng genomic DNA for immunoSEQ TCR beta CDR3 amplification. Sequencing was performed with immunoSEQ multiplex PCR; in TCRdb, only in-frame clones are kept and a portion is missing. Recorded for this sample: 45,000 to 50,000 clones. Sequenced sample: blood buffy coat. The genes are TRBV5-1 and TRBJ2-2; possibly TRBD2 for D (5 bases). The sequence was collected from a woman aged 18 to 75 with a cervical HPV16 infection that either progressed to CIN3+ or cleared (not recorded which). The DNA read from the CDR3 is TGCGCCAGCAGCTCCTTAGAGGGTGGGGAG. It specifies CASSSLEGGE. From start to end, the CDR3 is CASSSLEGGELFF. Full variable domain (rest looked up from reference TRBV5-1 and TRBJ2-2): KAGVTQTPRYLIKTRGQQVTLSCSPISGHRSVSWYQQTPGQGLQFLFEYFSETQRNKGNFPGRFSGRQFSNSRSEMNVSTLELGDSALYLCASSSLEGGELFFGEGSRLTVL.